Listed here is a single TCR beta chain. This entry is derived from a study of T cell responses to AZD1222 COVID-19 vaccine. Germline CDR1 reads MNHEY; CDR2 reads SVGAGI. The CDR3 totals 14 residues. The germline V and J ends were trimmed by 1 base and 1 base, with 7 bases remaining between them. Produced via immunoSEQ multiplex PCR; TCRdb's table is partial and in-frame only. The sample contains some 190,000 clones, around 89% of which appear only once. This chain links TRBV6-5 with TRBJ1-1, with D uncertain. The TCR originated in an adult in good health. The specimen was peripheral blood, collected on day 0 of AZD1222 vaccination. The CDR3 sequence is CASSYFVSNTEAFF. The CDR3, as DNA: TGTGCCAGCAGTTACTTCGTATCGAACACTGAAGCTTTCTTT.